This is a list of T cell receptor beta chains from one sample in a study of blood T cell repertoires in COVID-19. Using immunoSEQ multiplex PCR, the repertoire was profiled, and TCRdb retains in-frame clones only, with some absent. The sample lists 75,000 to 80,000 clones; under 95% were seen once. Sample: peripheral blood. These receptors originate from a human donor in a cohort sampled during active COVID-19. The CDR3 runs from the conserved cysteine through the conserved F or W. D genes are given only for firm matches. The size of a clone is reported for some rows only, either as once, few or many, or as a class for expanded clones.

CDR3nt: TGTGCCAGCAGTTACGGCGGACAGGGGGCAGATACGCAGTATTTT
CDR3aa: CASSYGGQGADTQYF
j_gene: TRBJ2-3
v_gene: TRBV6-2/TRBV6-3
d_gene: TRBD1
abundance: NA

CDR3nt: TGTGCCAGCAGCTTGGAACCCGGCGGGCAGTACTTC
CDR3aa: CASSLEPGGQYF
j_gene: TRBJ2-7
v_gene: TRBV7-2
d_gene: NA
abundance: few

CDR3nt: TGTGCCACCAAGCCTAGCGGCCAGACCCAGTACTTC
CDR3aa: CATKPSGQTQYF
j_gene: TRBJ2-5
v_gene: TRBV6-5
d_gene: TRBD2
abundance: NA

CDR3nt: TGCGCCAGCAGCCAAGTTTTCGGACTAGCGGGGGGTATGGCAGATACGCAGTATTTT
CDR3aa: CASSQVFGLAGGMADTQYF
j_gene: TRBJ2-3
v_gene: TRBV4-3
d_gene: TRBD2
abundance: NA

CDR3nt: TGTGCCAGCCGACAGACTAGCGGGAGGCCCGGGGAGCTGTTTTTT
CDR3aa: CASRQTSGRPGELFF
j_gene: TRBJ2-2
v_gene: TRBV3-1/TRBV3-2
d_gene: TRBD2
abundance: NA

CDR3nt: TGTGCCAGCTCACTAGGGACCGCGGGATTAAAAGAGACCCAGTACTTC
CDR3aa: CASSLGTAGLKETQYF
j_gene: TRBJ2-5
v_gene: TRBV18
d_gene: NA
abundance: NA

CDR3nt: TGTGCCAGCAGCCAAGATCCCCAGGGGGCGTCCACAGATACGCAGTATTTT
CDR3aa: CASSQDPQGASTDTQYF
j_gene: TRBJ2-3
v_gene: TRBV4-2
d_gene: TRBD1
abundance: NA

CDR3nt: TGTGCCAGCAGTGAAGGTAGCGGGGGGGTCAATGAGCAGTTCTTC
CDR3aa: CASSEGSGGVNEQFF
j_gene: TRBJ2-1
v_gene: TRBV2
d_gene: TRBD2
abundance: NA

CDR3nt: TGTGCCAGCAGCGTAGAGGCTAGCGGGGGGGAGACCCAGTACTTC
CDR3aa: CASSVEASGGETQYF
j_gene: TRBJ2-5
v_gene: TRBV9
d_gene: TRBD2
abundance: NA

CDR3nt: TGTGCCAGTAGTATCCAGGGGCGGGAAAACATTCAGTACTTC
CDR3aa: CASSIQGRENIQYF
j_gene: TRBJ2-4
v_gene: TRBV19
d_gene: NA
abundance: NA

CDR3nt: TGTGCCAGCAGCCAATCCCAGGCAACCAATGAGCAGTTCTTC
CDR3aa: CASSQSQATNEQFF
j_gene: TRBJ2-1
v_gene: TRBV16
d_gene: NA
abundance: once

CDR3nt: TGTGCCAGCAGCGCGAGTGGGGGACAGGGTCTAAACACCATATATTTT
CDR3aa: CASSASGGQGLNTIYF
j_gene: TRBJ1-3
v_gene: TRBV27
d_gene: TRBD1
abundance: NA

CDR3nt: TGTGCCAGCACAAGACAGGGACCCAAACAGAACACCGGGGAGCTGTTTTTT
CDR3aa: CASTRQGPKQNTGELFF
j_gene: TRBJ2-2
v_gene: TRBV2
d_gene: TRBD1
abundance: NA

CDR3nt: TGTGCCAGCAGCCCCAATCTAGCGGGGGGGAGTAATGAGCAGTTCTTC
CDR3aa: CASSPNLAGGSNEQFF
j_gene: TRBJ2-1
v_gene: TRBV7-3
d_gene: TRBD2
abundance: NA

CDR3nt: TGTGCCAGCACCTCACAGGGGGCCGGCTACGAGCAGTACTTC
CDR3aa: CASTSQGAGYEQYF
j_gene: TRBJ2-7
v_gene: TRBV25-1
d_gene: TRBD1
abundance: NA

CDR3nt: TGTGCCAGCAAACTGACTGGGTATAGCAATCAGCCCCAGCATTTT
CDR3aa: CASKLTGYSNQPQHF
j_gene: TRBJ1-5
v_gene: TRBV6-5
d_gene: NA
abundance: NA

CDR3nt: TGTGCCAGCAGTTACTCGGCGACAGGGAGATTAACGGGCTACACCTTC
CDR3aa: CASSYSATGRLTGYTF
j_gene: TRBJ1-2
v_gene: TRBV6-5
d_gene: TRBD1
abundance: once

CDR3nt: TGCGCCAGCAGCCCTAAGAATCTAGCGGGGGGCTCCTACGAGCAGTACTTC
CDR3aa: CASSPKNLAGGSYEQYF
j_gene: TRBJ2-7
v_gene: TRBV5-1
d_gene: TRBD2
abundance: NA

CDR3nt: TGTGCCAGCAGTTCGCAGACAGCATTAGGAACAGATACGCAGTATTTT
CDR3aa: CASSSQTALGTDTQYF
j_gene: TRBJ2-3
v_gene: TRBV27
d_gene: NA
abundance: few

CDR3nt: TGTGCCAGCAGCGTAGCTATGTCTTACACTGAAGCTTTCTTT
CDR3aa: CASSVAMSYTEAFF
j_gene: TRBJ1-1
v_gene: TRBV9
d_gene: NA
abundance: NA

CDR3nt: TGCGCCAGCAGTCAAAGACAAGAGGGTGAAGCTTTCTTT
CDR3aa: CASSQRQEGEAFF
j_gene: TRBJ1-1
v_gene: TRBV23-1
d_gene: NA
abundance: NA

CDR3nt: TGTGCCAGCAGCTTAGGTGGCGGGGGGGTCTACGAGCAGTACTTC
CDR3aa: CASSLGGGGVYEQYF
j_gene: TRBJ2-7
v_gene: TRBV7-2
d_gene: TRBD2
abundance: NA

CDR3nt: TGTGCCAGCAGCCCCCAGGCAGTCCAGAACACTGAAGCTTTCTTT
CDR3aa: CASSPQAVQNTEAFF
j_gene: TRBJ1-1
v_gene: TRBV9
d_gene: NA
abundance: NA

CDR3nt: TGTGCCAGCAGTGGGACAAACACCGGGGAGCTGTTTTTT
CDR3aa: CASSGTNTGELFF
j_gene: TRBJ2-2
v_gene: TRBV25-1
d_gene: NA
abundance: NA

CDR3nt: TGTGCCAGCAGGCGGACAGACATGAACACTGAAGCTTTCTTT
CDR3aa: CASRRTDMNTEAFF
j_gene: TRBJ1-1
v_gene: TRBV2
d_gene: NA
abundance: NA

CDR3nt: TGTGCCAGCAGCCCGCACAGGGGGGAATATGGCTACACCTTC
CDR3aa: CASSPHRGEYGYTF
j_gene: TRBJ1-2
v_gene: TRBV7-2
d_gene: TRBD1
abundance: NA

CDR3nt: TGTGCCAGCAGCTGGGCCGGGACTAGCAGAGAGACCCAGTACTTC
CDR3aa: CASSWAGTSRETQYF
j_gene: TRBJ2-5
v_gene: TRBV3-1/TRBV3-2
d_gene: TRBD2
abundance: NA

CDR3nt: TGTGCCAGCAGCTTGGCAGGGTTGACAAATCAGCCCCAGCATTTT
CDR3aa: CASSLAGLTNQPQHF
j_gene: TRBJ1-5
v_gene: TRBV5-6
d_gene: NA
abundance: NA

CDR3nt: TGTGCCAGCAGCCCCCTCCCCGGCGGTTACTCTGGAAACACCATATATTTT
CDR3aa: CASSPLPGGYSGNTIYF
j_gene: TRBJ1-3
v_gene: TRBV7-3
d_gene: NA
abundance: NA

CDR3nt: TGTGCCAGCAGCTTGGTACACAGCACAGATACGCAGTATTTT
CDR3aa: CASSLVHSTDTQYF
j_gene: TRBJ2-3
v_gene: TRBV5-5
d_gene: NA
abundance: once

CDR3nt: TGTGCCAGCAGCCCGCGGGGGACCACAGATACGCAGTATTTT
CDR3aa: CASSPRGTTDTQYF
j_gene: TRBJ2-3
v_gene: TRBV11-2
d_gene: TRBD2
abundance: NA

CDR3nt: TGTGCCAGCAGAGTTCTAGCGGGGGTTCGATACAATGAGCAGTTCTTC
CDR3aa: CASRVLAGVRYNEQFF
j_gene: TRBJ2-1
v_gene: TRBV2
d_gene: TRBD2
abundance: NA

CDR3nt: TGTGCCAGCAGTTTACAGGTCGCCTACGAGCAGTACTTC
CDR3aa: CASSLQVAYEQYF
j_gene: TRBJ2-7
v_gene: TRBV12-3/TRBV12-4
d_gene: NA
abundance: NA

CDR3nt: TGTGCCAGCACCCAACAGGGGGTGGGGTATGGCTACACCTTC
CDR3aa: CASTQQGVGYGYTF
j_gene: TRBJ1-2
v_gene: TRBV6-5
d_gene: TRBD1
abundance: NA

CDR3nt: TGCGCCAGCAGTATGGAGGTGTGGACAGTTAACACCGGGGAGCTGTTTTTT
CDR3aa: CASSMEVWTVNTGELFF
j_gene: TRBJ2-2
v_gene: TRBV5-1
d_gene: NA
abundance: NA

CDR3nt: TGTGCCAGTAGTATAATCCAGGGTTCGGAAAAACTGTTTTTT
CDR3aa: CASSIIQGSEKLFF
j_gene: TRBJ1-4
v_gene: TRBV19
d_gene: NA
abundance: few